A selection of T cell receptor beta chains follows, all from one sample in a study of T cell responses to AZD1222 COVID-19 vaccine. Sequenced by immunoSEQ multiplex PCR; TCRdb stores in-frame clones only, minus some. Of some 16,000 clones in the sample, around four fifths are singletons; the top ten hold about 14%. This specimen consisted of peripheral blood, obtained 28 days after the second AZD1222 dose. These receptor sequences come from an adult who received the AZD1222 COVID-19 vaccine. Each CDR3 is given without its conserved first and last residue. Part of the rows lack a size; the others show once, few, many or a class for expanded clones.

11	TRBV27	-	ASSSTGGSPLH
13	TRBV9	once	ASSVDWESGNTIY
15	TRBV5-1	-	ASSPGRDSANTGELF
13	TRBV6-2/TRBV6-3	-	ASSPAEAGNQPQH
12	TRBV19	-	ASAWSPSSYEQY
17	TRBV14	-	ASSLVRSMGTGVAYGYT
12	TRBV3-1/TRBV3-2	-	ASSQEGGLDEQY
13	TRBV5-1	-	ASSPGQGRFEKLF
10	TRBV6-6	-	ASSYGTVEAF
12	TRBV3-1/TRBV3-2	-	ASSQDWDSYTIY
11	TRBV12-3/TRBV12-4	-	ASSQQGVFEAF